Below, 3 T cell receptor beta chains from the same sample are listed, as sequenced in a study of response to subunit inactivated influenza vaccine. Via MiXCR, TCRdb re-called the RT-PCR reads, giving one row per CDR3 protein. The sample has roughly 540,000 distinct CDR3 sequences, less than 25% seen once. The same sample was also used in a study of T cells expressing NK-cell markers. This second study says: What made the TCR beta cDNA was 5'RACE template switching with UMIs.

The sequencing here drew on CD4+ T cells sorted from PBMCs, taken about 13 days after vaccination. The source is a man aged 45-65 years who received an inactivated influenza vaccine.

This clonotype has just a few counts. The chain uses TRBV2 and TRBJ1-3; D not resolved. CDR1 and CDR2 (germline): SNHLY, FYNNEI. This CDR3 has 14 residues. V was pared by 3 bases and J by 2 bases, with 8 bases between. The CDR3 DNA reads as TGTGCCAGCAGTGATATATTTCCTGGAAACACCATATATTTT. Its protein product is CASSDIFPGNTIYF. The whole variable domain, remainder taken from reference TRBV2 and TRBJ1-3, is EPEVTQTPSHQVTQMGQEVILRCVPISNHLYFYWYRQILGQKVEFLVSFYNNEISEKSEIFDDQFSVERPDGSNFTLKIRSTKLEDSAMYFCASSDIFPGNTIYFGEGSWLTVV.

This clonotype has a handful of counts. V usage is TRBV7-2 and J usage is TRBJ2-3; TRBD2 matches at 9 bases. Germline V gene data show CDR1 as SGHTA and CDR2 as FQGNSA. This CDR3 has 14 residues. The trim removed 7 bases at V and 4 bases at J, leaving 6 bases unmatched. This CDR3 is CASIPSGNADTQYF. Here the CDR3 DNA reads TGTGCCAGCATCCCTAGCGGGAACGCAGATACGCAGTATTTT.

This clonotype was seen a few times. CDR3 region: CASSMVRLAGKETQYF. Here the CDR3 DNA reads TGTGCCAGTAGTATGGTAAGACTAGCGGGAAAAGAGACCCAGTACTTC. This sequence joins TRBV19 and TRBJ2-5; 11 nucleotides align to TRBD2. The CDR3 is 16 amino acids. The germline V gene encodes CDR1 LNHDA and CDR2 SQIVND (reference sequence). V dropped 3 bases and J dropped 3; count of bases not matched to a gene: 6.